Sequencing of this TCR beta chain was carried out in a study of PD-1 blockade in classical Hodgkin lymphoma. Study outcomes and limitations: Prior to therapy, complete responders displayed diversity much like that of newly diagnosed patients. Causes of the repertoire differences remain undefined, possibly disease activity or prior therapy.

Concerning this clone: Its antigen is not identified.

The CDR3 has 11 residues. V was shortened by 1 base and J by 9 bases, with 4 bases between the two germline ends. The germline gives CDR1 MNHEY, CDR2 SMNVEV (reference sequence). The assay was immunoSEQ multiplex PCR, and TCRdb's table has in-frame clones only and misses some. The data hold 98,000 or so clones, with roughly nine tenths observed a single time. With no exception, relapse followed autologous stem cell transplantation in all patients, and brentuximab vedotin exposure varied. The specimen comprised peripheral blood mononuclear cells (PBMCs), sampled before the second cycle of nivolumab. This chain connects TRBV27 to TRBJ2-1, with unresolved D. The sequence was obtained from a human donor with classical Hodgkin lymphoma. The CDR3 sequence: CASSLFGEQFF. Written as DNA, the CDR3 is TGTGCCAGCAGTTTATTTGGTGAGCAGTTCTTC.